This TCR beta chain emerged from a study of neurological immune-mediated disorders. Healthy controls were blood bank volunteers in Maryland, USA. The germline gives CDR1 SGHRS, CDR2 YFSETQ. With V trimmed by 3 bases and J by 5 bases, 11 bases remained unmatched. This CDR3 region has 17 residues. This clonotype was seen repeatedly, ten times or more. Its target is unknown. 5'RACE with 10-nucleotide random UMIs generated the cDNA. Over 200 million TCR-beta sequences (from 15-18 subjects) were yielded by each sequencing run. From the 5' RACE reads, TCRdb called clonotypes with MiXCR, one entry per CDR3 protein. The sample lists tens of thousands of distinct CDR3 sequences; roughly 14% were seen once. The study, taken as a whole, reports: The level of TCR clonal expansion was highest in patients with HTLV-1-associated myelopathy and lowest in multiple sclerosis, where it fell below the level seen in healthy controls.

The sample taken for sequencing was PBMCs. V and J are TRBV5-1 and TRBJ1-4; 9 nucleotides match TRBD1. The sequence was collected from a woman in her forties or fifties in good health. The CDR3 loop reads CASSSFSPGQGNEKLFF. CDR3 nucleotides: TGCGCCAGCAGCTCGTTTTCCCCGGGACAGGGAAATGAAAAACTGTTTTTT.